These 2 T cell receptor beta chains were all obtained from the same sample, sequenced in a study of identical twins. A single record per CDR3 protein comes from TCRdb applying MiXCR to the 5' RACE reads. Of about 890,000 distinct CDR3 sequences in the sample, 9% to 15% were seen once. This same sample was also part of a study on yellow fever vaccine responses in identical twins.

Sequenced sample: PBMCs. These receptors were taken from a woman aged 18-30 years in good health.

This clonotype turned up a few times. This chain links TRBV20-1 with TRBJ2-1; no clear D gene. Germline-derived CDR1 and CDR2 are DFQATT and SNEGSKA (reference sequence). V was pared by 2 bases and J by 2 bases, with 10 bases between. The CDR3 is made up of 14 amino acids. In nucleotides, the CDR3 is TGCAGTGCTAGATCCGGACCGCCCTACAATGAGCAGTTCTTC. The encoded protein is CSARSGPPYNEQFF.

This clonotype was found a few times. The chain has TRBV29-1 and TRBJ2-2; TRBD2 matches 9 bases. Trimming took 4 bases from V and 0 from J; bases not matched to a gene: 12. The CDR3 covers 18 residues. Germline values: CDR1 SQVTM, CDR2 ANQGSEA. The CDR3 loop reads CSVGGVSGRGSNTGELFF. CDR3 coding DNA: TGCAGCGTTGGTGGGGTTAGCGGGAGAGGATCGAACACCGGGGAGCTGTTTTTT.